This TCR beta chain was identified during a study of T cell responses to AZD1222 COVID-19 vaccine. General observations from the study: Increases in Spike-specific TCR breadth and depth were seen after two AZD1222 doses. Sampling that yielded the repertoires occurred only after the peak T cell response.

Using immunoSEQ multiplex PCR, the repertoire was profiled, and TCRdb retains in-frame clones only, with some absent. The data show around 130,000 clones, about 93% seen once. CDR1 and CDR2 from the germline V gene are LNHNV and YYDKDF (reference sequence). CDR3 length: 12 residues. Regarding this clone: Its antigen is still unknown. One end of the junction is discordant with germline, which a read error may explain. Other DNA sequences in the same sample also yield this CDR3.

The receptor comes from an adult who received the MenACWY meningococcal vaccine as a control. The chain carries TRBV15 and TRBJ1-5; no reliable D call. The sequencing here drew on peripheral blood, taken 28 days after the second dose of the MenACWY control vaccine. The CDR3 nucleotides read TGCGCCACCAGCAGAGATAATCAGCCCCAGCATTTT. This encodes CATSRDNQPQHF.